This TCR beta chain appears in the sequencing data of a study of blood T cells in healthy people across ages. Study-wide results and limits: PBMC samples, being unsorted, prevented any conclusive comparison of naive and antigen-experienced cells. Lack of knowledge of donor CMV status possibly confounded expanded clonotype changes. It was held that the diversity estimates obtained from one million T cells were underestimates.

Germline-derived CDR1 and CDR2 are MDHEN and SYDVKM. CDR3 length equals 22 residues. V shed 4 bases and J 1 base; nucleotides not matched to a gene: 22. The use of a sample-barcoded 5' primer and a J-beta primer mix characterized a second PCR of about 6 to 12 cycles. In TCRdb, the 5' RACE reads were re-called with MiXCR into one record per CDR3 protein. The sample has roughly 1,500,000 distinct CDR3 sequences; around two fifths are singletons. The amount of total RNA extracted per sample was at least 5.5 micrograms. Concerning this clonotype itself: What it binds is not known.

Sequencing was done on a sample of blood. The chain uses TRBV28 and TRBJ2-3; 11 positions agree with TRBD1. The sequence derives from a young woman in good health. The CDR3 here is CASSSQLGGQGGRRTGTDTQYF. The CDR3 DNA reads as TGTGCCAGCAGTTCACAGCTAGGGGGACAGGGGGGAAGAAGGACGGGCACAGATACGCAGTATTTT.